A selection of T cell receptor beta chains follows, all from one sample in a study of blood T cell repertoires in COVID-19. TCRdb keeps only in-frame clones here, not all; method: immunoSEQ multiplex PCR. The sample carries some 220,000 clones, 85% recorded once. Sequencing input: peripheral blood. These receptors came from a woman between 65 and 79 years old with COVID-19, enrolled during active disease. Both conserved end residues are part of each CDR3. Each record gives: clone size, V gene, D gene, J gene, CDR3 protein, CDR3 DNA. A D gene is named only where the DNA matches it firmly. The size field is filled for only some rows; it gives once, few, many or a size class.

.	TRBV20-1	.	TRBJ2-3	CSAMEADTQYF	TGCAGTGCTATGGAGGCAGATACGCAGTATTTT
.	TRBV6-6	.	TRBJ2-7	CASRKDTGYEQYF	TGTGCCAGCAGAAAAGACACTGGGTACGAGCAGTACTTC
.	TRBV5-6	TRBD1	TRBJ1-2	CASSPGQVYGYTF	TGTGCCAGCAGCCCGGGACAGGTCTATGGCTACACCTTC
.	TRBV4-3	.	TRBJ2-7	CASSQTPGGYLLDEQYF	TGCGCCAGCAGCCAAACTCCCGGAGGGTACCTACTTGACGAGCAGTACTTC
.	TRBV11-3	.	TRBJ2-5	CASSLGEARGTLIETQYF	TGTGCCAGCAGCTTAGGCGAAGCTCGGGGTACCTTGATAGAGACCCAGTACTTC
.	TRBV7-2	TRBD2	TRBJ2-1	CASTTEREVNEQFF	TGTGCCAGCACGACCGAGCGGGAGGTTAATGAGCAGTTCTTC
.	TRBV6-5	.	TRBJ2-7	CASILDRGGREQYF	.
.	TRBV5-1	TRBD2	TRBJ2-1	CASSLLAGGDNEQFF	TGCGCCAGCAGCTTACTAGCGGGAGGGGACAATGAGCAGTTCTTC
.	TRBV3-1/TRBV3-2	.	TRBJ2-7	CASSQLTGSTDRYF	TGTGCCAGCAGCCAACTAACTGGGAGTACGGACAGATACTTC
.	TRBV5-1	.	TRBJ2-7	CASSPRDTPSYEQYF	TGCGCCAGCAGCCCCCGGGACACCCCCTCCTACGAGCAGTACTTC
few	TRBV10-2	.	TRBJ1-5	CASSVENSNQPQHF	TGCGCCAGCAGTGTGGAGAATAGCAATCAGCCCCAGCATTTT
.	TRBV7-6	TRBD1	TRBJ2-5	CASSLVGTGISFQETQYF	TGTGCCAGCAGCTTAGTAGGGACAGGGATAAGTTTTCAAGAGACCCAGTACTTC
.	TRBV5-1	.	TRBJ2-7	CASSTGQTSSYEQYF	TGCGCCAGCAGCACGGGACAGACTAGCTCCTACGAGCAGTACTTC
.	TRBV5-5	TRBD2	TRBJ2-7	CASSPGLASYEQYF	TGTGCCAGCAGCCCGGGACTAGCCTCCTACGAGCAGTACTTC